This T cell receptor (beta chain) was sequenced for a study of T cells in Graves' hyperthyroidism and ophthalmopathy. Findings and caveats of the study: Most clonotypes that expanded in the thyroid above 0.001 also showed up in blood. Ophthalmopathy was distinguished from stable hyperthyroidism by 13 V-J signatures.

With V trimmed by 4 bases and J by 6 bases, 5 bases remained unmatched. This CDR3 contains 13 residues. Germline CDR1 reads SGHAT; CDR2 reads FQNNGV. Amplified regions were TCR beta CDR3 sequences from RNA transcripts. RT-PCR in the first round (using the HTBI primer set) targeted the TCR CDR3. A single record per CDR3 protein comes from TCRdb applying MiXCR to the multiplex PCR reads. The sample carries hundreds of thousands of distinct CDR3 sequences, 14% to 15% recorded once. This clonotype was observed a handful of times. Its specificity is unknown. Uncontrolled infection, other autoimmune disease, pregnancy or lactation led to exclusion.

The TCR sequence derives from a woman in her thirties with Graves' hyperthyroidism. V is TRBV11-2 and J is TRBJ1-1, with 7 nucleotides matching TRBD1. The specimen was blood. The CDR3 sequence: CASSSTGLAEAFF. CDR3 DNA sequence: TGTGCCAGCAGCTCGACAGGGTTAGCTGAAGCTTTCTTT.